The 11 T cell receptor beta chains in this list originate from one sample, sequenced in a study of cytomegalovirus exposure and HLA in healthy donors. Here immunoSEQ multiplex PCR was the method, and the copy in TCRdb shows in-frame clones only, minus some. The table records fewer than 150,000 clones, about nine tenths of them present only once. Sample: PBMCs. All receptors come from a man between 18 and 29 years old in good health and CMV-seropositive.

The chain employs TRBV9 and TRBJ1-3; D is unresolved. The ends were cut back, 4 bases at V and 0 bases at J, with 14 bases in the middle. Germline CDR1 SGDLS, CDR2 YYNGEE. This CDR3 region has 16 residues. This CDR3 reads CASSLQTGVSGNTIYF. The CDR3 bases are TGTGCCAGCAGCCTCCAGACCGGGGTCTCTGGAAACACCATATATTTT.

The rearrangement uses TRBV7-2 and TRBJ2-2; 9 bases map to TRBD2. Germline trimming cut 0 bases from V and 5 bases from J; bases unmatched to any gene: 4. This CDR3 is 16 amino acids long. The germline CDR1 and CDR2 sequences are SGHTA and FQGNSA. This chain's CDR3 is CASSLALLAGTGELFF. The CDR3 bases are TGTGCCAGCAGCTTAGCGCTCCTAGCGGGGACCGGGGAGCTGTTTTTT.

This clone was seen a handful of times. J is TRBJ1-2 and V is TRBV9, with D unresolved. The germline V gene encodes CDR1 SGDLS and CDR2 YYNGEE. Trimming left V 4 bases short and J 4 bases short, with 14 bases between. CDR3 size: 14 residues. The chain's CDR3 is CASSPEERAYGYTF. The CDR3 region has the DNA TGTGCCAGCAGCCCGGAAGAGAGGGCCTATGGCTACACCTTC.

This clone has a handful of counts. J is TRBJ2-6 and V is TRBV5-6, with D tentatively TRBD1 (5 bases). The CDR3 consists of 15 residues. The V and J ends lost 1 base and 0 bases respectively, with 5 bases between them. The germline V gene encodes CDR1 SGHDT and CDR2 YYEEEE. This CDR3 is CASSLTGSGANVLTF. The CDR3 DNA sequence: TGTGCCAGCAGCTTGACAGGCTCTGGGGCCAACGTCCTGACTTTC.

The V call is TRBV30, the J call TRBJ2-7, with 7 nucleotides matching TRBD1. Germline CDR1 and CDR2: GTSNPN and SVGIG (reference sequence). J gave up 2 bases and V 2 bases, and 9 bases lay outside the gene matches. The CDR3 sequence is 15 residues long. In nucleotides, the CDR3 is TGTGCCTGGAGTCCCTTGGGGACAGCCACCTACGAGCAGTACTTC. Translation gives CAWSPLGTATYEQYF. The full variable domain, with the rest looked up from reference TRBV30 and TRBJ2-7, is SQTIHQWPATLVQPVGSPLSLECTVEGTSNPNLYWYRQAAGRGLQLLFYSVGIGQISSEVPQNLSASRPQDRQFILSSKKLLLSDSGFYLCAWSPLGTATYEQYFGPGTRLTVT.

The CDR3 loop is CASSRTPLNTGELFF. The CDR3 DNA follows: TGTGCCAGCAGCCGAACTCCTTTGAACACCGGGGAGCTGTTTTTT. This chain connects TRBV7-2 to TRBJ2-2; D call uncertain. The V end was cut by 5 bases, the J end by 1 base, with 11 bases between. The germline CDR1 and CDR2 sequences are SGHTA and FQGNSA. The CDR3 covers 15 residues.

This chain's CDR3 is CASSPTGGKDYGYTF. CDR3 DNA sequence: TGTGCCAGCAGCCCGACAGGGGGGAAAGACTATGGCTACACCTTC. The V call is TRBV7-9, the J call TRBJ1-2, with 9 bases that match TRBD1. V was pared by 5 bases and J by 3 bases, with 7 bases of the junction left unmatched. The CDR3 runs to 15 residues. Germline V lookup: CDR1 SEHNR, CDR2 FQNEAQ (reference sequence).

This clone was seen just once. J is TRBJ2-7 and V is TRBV28; D may be TRBD2 (5 bases). V was shortened by 4 bases and J by 2 bases, with 12 bases between the two germline ends. Germline loops: CDR1 MDHEN, CDR2 SYDVKM. This CDR3 comprises 14 residues. The DNA of the CDR3 is TGTGCCAGCAGTTGGGCGGGTCTTCCCTACGAGCAGTACTTC. Its translation: CASSWAGLPYEQYF.

The chain uses TRBV18 and TRBJ1-2, with D possibly being TRBD1 (5 bases). The CDR3 is 14 amino acids. CDR1 is KGHSH, CDR2 LQKENI, per germline. The V gene lost 6 bases and the J gene lost 0 bases, with 11 bases spanning the gap. CDR3 amino acids: CASSVQETNYGYTF. In DNA, the CDR3 is TGTGCCAGCTCCGTACAGGAAACTAACTATGGCTACACCTTC.

The rearrangement joins TRBV28 to TRBJ1-5, with D possibly being TRBD1 (5 bases). This CDR3 is built from 14 residues. V lost 7 bases to trimming and J lost 2 bases, with 12 bases between them. CDR1 is MDHEN and CDR2 is SYDVKM in the germline V gene. The chain's CDR3 is CASIPGFGNQPQHF. CDR3 DNA sequence: TGTGCCAGCATCCCAGGGTTTGGCAATCAGCCCCAGCATTTT. The full variable domain, its missing parts supplied by reference TRBV28 and TRBJ1-5, is DVKVTQSSRYLVKRTGEKVFLECVQDMDHENMFWYRQDPGLGLRLIYFSYDVKMKEKGDIPEGYSVSREKKERFSLILESASTNQTSMYLCASIPGFGNQPQHFGDGTRLSIL.

This chain links TRBV6-5 with TRBJ1-5, with 7 bases matching TRBD1. V shed 6 bases, J shed 5 bases, and the junction held 7 bases outside the gene matches. The CDR3 sequence is 14 residues long. Germline CDR1 and CDR2: MNHEY and SVGAGI. The CDR3 nucleotides are TGTGCCAGCAGCCTGGGACAGAATTATCAGCCCCAGCATTTT. Its translation: CASSLGQNYQPQHF.